These T cell receptor beta chains were read from a single sample in a study of blood T cell repertoires in COVID-19. The repertoire was sequenced with immunoSEQ multiplex PCR; TCRdb's copy has only in-frame clones and lacks some. The repertoire holds about 250,000 clones, with 86% as singletons. Sequencing used peripheral blood. The origin of the receptors is a woman older than 75 with COVID-19, enrolled during active disease. Both conserved end residues are part of each CDR3. The order of the fields is CDR3 length, clone size, D gene, J gene, V gene, CDR3 protein, CDR3 DNA. The D gene is left open where the match is weak. Rows may omit the clone size; those that give it use once, few, many or a size class.

>19|-|TRBD2|TRBJ2-1|TRBV11-3
CASSLNWVAGGQLDNEQFF
TGTGCCAGCAGCTTAAATTGGGTAGCGGGGGGCCAACTGGACAATGAGCAGTTCTTC
>12|-|-|TRBJ1-5|TRBV30
CAWSSLGGPQHF
TGTGCCTGGAGTTCCCTCGGGGGGCCCCAGCATTTT
>15|-|TRBD2|TRBJ2-1|TRBV28
CASSITSGGRNEQFF
TGTGCCAGCAGTATAACTAGCGGGGGTCGCAATGAGCAGTTCTTC
>14|-|-|TRBJ1-5|TRBV6-5
CASSNDRARQPQHF
TGTGCCAGCAGCAACGACAGAGCCCGTCAGCCCCAGCATTTT
>14|-|-|TRBJ2-3|TRBV3-1/TRBV3-2
CASSWQASTDTQYF
TGTGCCAGCAGTTGGCAGGCTAGCACAGATACGCAGTATTTT
>12|-|TRBD1|TRBJ1-2|TRBV5-1
CASGQGEYGYTF
TGCGCCAGCGGACAGGGAGAATATGGCTACACCTTC
>16|-|TRBD1|TRBJ1-4|TRBV4-2
CASSQTLTGRSEKLFF
TGTGCCAGCAGCCAAACCCTGACAGGGAGAAGTGAAAAACTGTTTTTT
>14|-|-|TRBJ1-4|TRBV7-9
CASSLTSGDEKLFF
TGTGCCAGCAGCTTAACTTCCGGGGATGAAAAACTGTTTTTT
>13|-|TRBD1|TRBJ1-1|TRBV28
CASQGQRNTEAFF
TGTGCCAGTCAGGGACAGAGGAACACTGAAGCTTTCTTT
>15|-|-|TRBJ1-1|TRBV11-3
CASSEGKGQNTEAFF
TGTGCCAGCAGTGAAGGGAAGGGACAGAACACTGAAGCTTTCTTT
>17|once|TRBD2|TRBJ2-3|TRBV3-1/TRBV3-2
CASSQFVTSVSTDTQYF
TGTGCCAGCAGCCAATTCGTCACTAGCGTGAGCACAGATACGCAGTATTTT
>15|-|-|TRBJ2-1|TRBV7-7
CASSEVPGLYNEQFF
TGTGCTAGCAGCGAAGTCCCGGGGTTGTACAATGAGCAGTTCTTC
>14|-|TRBD1|TRBJ1-5|TRBV19
CATTGGAGNQPQHF
TGTGCCACCACAGGGGGCGCGGGCAATCAGCCCCAGCATTTT
>14|-|-|TRBJ1-1|TRBV5-1
CASSPQGGGGEAFF
TGCGCCAGCAGCCCACAGGGTGGGGGCGGTGAAGCTTTCTTT
>15|once|-|TRBJ1-5|TRBV19
CASSKQGLGNQPQHF
TGTGCCAGTAGTAAGCAGGGGTTAGGAAATCAGCCCCAGCATTTT
>15|-|-|TRBJ2-3|TRBV7-3
CASSFRRGSTDTQYF
TGTGCCAGCAGCTTTAGGCGGGGTAGCACAGATACGCAGTATTTT
>13|-|-|TRBJ2-2|TRBV7-9
CASSSWTEGELFF
TGTGCCAGCAGCTCGTGGACTGAGGGGGAGCTGTTTTTT
>15|-|TRBD1|TRBJ2-2|TRBV27
CASSIRTGPTGELFF
TGTGCCAGCAGTATAAGGACAGGGCCTACCGGGGAGCTGTTTTTT
>16|-|-|TRBJ1-6|TRBV10-3
CAISESEPYNGSPLHF
TGTGCCATCAGTGAGTCGGAGCCCTATAATGGGTCACCCCTCCACTTT
>16|-|-|TRBJ1-5|TRBV6-2/TRBV6-3
CASSYMRTDSNQPQHF
TGTGCCAGCAGTTACATGCGGACAGATAGCAATCAGCCCCAGCATTTT
>12|-|-|TRBJ2-2|TRBV7-2
CATSARTGELFF
TGTGCCACCTCAGCGAGGACCGGGGAGCTGTTTTTT
>15|-|-|TRBJ1-6|TRBV6-5
CASTIIPGLNSPLHF
TGTGCCAGCACTATAATACCGGGACTAAATTCACCCCTCCACTTT
>15|-|TRBD1|TRBJ1-2|TRBV27
CASSIRRTGPTGYTF
TGTGCCAGCAGTATACGACGGACAGGGCCTACCGGCTACACCTTC
>12|-|-|TRBJ1-1|TRBV19
CASSQGGRNAFF
TGTGCCAGTAGTCAGGGAGGGAGGAATGCTTTCTTT
>13|-|-|TRBJ2-1|TRBV5-1
CASSLGLANEQFF
TGCGCCAGCAGCTTGGGTCTAGCTAATGAGCAGTTCTTC
>18|-|TRBD1|TRBJ2-2|TRBV5-6
CASSLGWGQGVSTGELFF
TGTGCCAGCAGCTTGGGTTGGGGACAGGGGGTAAGCACCGGGGAGCTGTTTTTT
>13|-|-|TRBJ1-1|TRBV28
CASSLQGNAEAFF
TGTGCCAGCAGTTTACAGGGAAACGCTGAAGCTTTCTTT
>15|-|TRBD2|TRBJ2-5|TRBV5-1
CASSLTNGGGETQYF
TGCGCCAGCAGCTTGACCAATGGGGGGGGAGAGACCCAGTACTTC
>14|-|TRBD1|TRBJ1-4|TRBV27
CASSQQGPNEKLFF
TGTGCCAGCAGCCAACAGGGGCCTAATGAAAAACTGTTTTTT
>17|-|TRBD1|TRBJ1-3|TRBV3-1/TRBV3-2
CASSQLDRVFSGNTIYF
TGTGCCAGCAGCCAACTCGACAGGGTTTTCTCTGGAAACACCATATATTTT
>15|-|TRBD1|TRBJ2-1|TRBV6-2/TRBV6-3
CASSYQGAQNNEQFF
TGTGCCAGCAGTTACCAGGGGGCGCAAAATAATGAGCAGTTCTTC
>13|-|-|TRBJ2-7|TRBV2
CASRPQRAGEQYF
TGTGCCAGCAGGCCCCAGAGGGCCGGCGAGCAGTACTTC
>13|-|-|TRBJ2-5|TRBV19
CASSIAGQETQYF
TGTGCCAGTAGTATAGCAGGCCAAGAGACCCAGTACTTC
>16|-|-|TRBJ1-4|TRBV9
CASSVATGFSNEKLFF
TGTGCCAGCAGCGTAGCTACGGGGTTTTCTAATGAAAAACTGTTTTTT
>16|-|TRBD1|TRBJ1-5|TRBV6-1
CASSARGQGVLQPQHF
TGTGCCAGCAGTGCTCGGGGACAGGGGGTCCTTCAGCCCCAGCATTTT
>15|-|TRBD1|TRBJ1-3|TRBV5-1
CASSAGTGSGNTIYF
TGCGCCAGCAGCGCGGGGACAGGCTCTGGAAACACCATATATTTT
>17|-|TRBD1|TRBJ1-4|TRBV9
CASSVQGGQQGNEKLFF
TGTGCCAGCAGCGTACAAGGGGGCCAGCAAGGAAATGAAAAACTGTTTTTT
>13|-|-|TRBJ2-1|TRBV11-3
CASSASSYNEQFF
TGTGCCAGCAGCGCGAGCTCCTACAATGAGCAGTTCTTC
>13|-|-|TRBJ1-1|TRBV10-3
CAISWGENTEAFF
TGTGCCATCAGCTGGGGCGAGAACACTGAAGCTTTCTTT